This T cell receptor (beta chain) stems from a study of radiation and T cells in renal cell carcinoma. Study-wide background: Nephrectomy followed 15 Gy stereotactic body radiation by 4 weeks.

Time point specified: baseline pretreatment blood. Treatment here: 15 Gy SBRT to primary tumor, nephrectomy 4 weeks later. Clear cell pathology was present in this patient's renal cell carcinoma. This CDR3 region has 16 residues. The V end lost 4 bases, the J end lost 0 bases, and 17 bases lay between the germline ends. Germline V CDR1 and CDR2: SGHRS, YFSETQ. Sequencing used immunoSEQ multiplex PCR; TCRdb keeps in-frame clones, though not all of them. This sample has 150,000 or so clones, with around nine tenths found just once. The chain has TRBV5-1 and TRBJ2-7; perhaps TRBD2 as D (6 bases). This clonotype originated in a woman aged 50 to 60 with renal cell carcinoma. Material: blood, obtained from a patient whose treatment included radiotherapy and nephrectomy. This CDR3 is CASSPGDSQSSYEQYF. In DNA form, the CDR3 reads TGCGCCAGCAGCCCGGGGGACTCCCAATCCTCCTACGAGCAGTACTTC.